The rows below give T cell receptor beta chains drawn from one sample of a study of cytomegalovirus exposure and HLA in healthy donors. This table comes from immunoSEQ multiplex PCR, and its TCRdb copy is limited to in-frame clones, with some not included. There are about 120,000 clones in the sample; about nine tenths occur only once, and 2% to 2.5% lies in the top ten. The sequencing input was PBMCs. The receptors here all came from a woman under 30 in good health and CMV-seronegative. Both conserved end residues are part of each CDR3. The D gene is left open where the match is weak. Rows may omit the clone size; those that give it use once, few, many or a size class.

clone_size,d_call,v_call,j_call,cdr3_aa,cdr3_nt
NA,TRBD2,TRBV7-9,TRBJ2-7,CASSQLSPIPTSGMYEQYF,TGTGCCAGCAGCCAGCTTAGTCCCATTCCGACTAGCGGGATGTACGAGCAGTACTTC
NA,NA,TRBV11-2,TRBJ2-1,CASSLSGSSYNEQFF,TGTGCCAGCAGCTTAAGCGGTAGCTCCTACAATGAGCAGTTCTTC
once,NA,TRBV5-1,TRBJ2-7,CASSGGAGYEQYF,TGCGCCAGCAGCGGGGGGGCTGGCTACGAGCAGTACTTC
NA,NA,TRBV12-5,TRBJ2-7,CASGAPGVYEQYF,TGTGCTAGTGGCGCTCCGGGGGTCTACGAGCAGTACTTC
few,NA,TRBV23-1,TRBJ2-2,CASSQCRRVKGAGELFF,TGCGCCAGCAGTCAATGCCGCAGGGTTAAGGGGGCCGGGGAGCTGTTTTTT
NA,NA,TRBV6-1,TRBJ1-1,CASTSDGGITEAFF,TGTGCCAGCACCTCAGACGGGGGTATCACTGAAGCTTTCTTT
NA,NA,TRBV28,TRBJ2-6,CASSPPGSGANVLTF,TGTGCCAGCAGCCCTCCGGGGTCTGGGGCCAACGTCCTGACTTTC
NA,TRBD2,TRBV25-1,TRBJ2-2,CASSESGRAGGELFF,TGTGCCAGCAGTGAATCCGGGAGGGCCGGCGGGGAGCTGTTTTTT
NA,NA,TRBV18,TRBJ1-5,CASSLEGYSNQPQHF,TGTGCCAGCTCACTTGAGGGATATAGCAATCAGCCCCAGCATTTT
NA,TRBD1,TRBV6-5,TRBJ2-7,CASSRGQGRYEQYF,TGTGCCAGCAGTAGGGGACAGGGCCGCTACGAGCAGTACTTC
NA,NA,TRBV5-4,TRBJ2-7,CASSARGETDEQYF,TGTGCCAGCAGCGCCAGGGGGGAGACGGACGAGCAGTACTTC
few,NA,TRBV19,TRBJ1-2,CATAPHSNYGYTF,TGTGCCACTGCCCCACACAGTAACTATGGCTACACCTTC
NA,NA,TRBV2,TRBJ1-2,CASSATGNYGYTF,TGTGCCAGCAGTGCCACAGGGAACTATGGCTACACCTTC
once,NA,TRBV5-1,TRBJ2-5,CASSFGGAVQETQYF,TGCGCCAGCAGCTTCGGCGGGGCAGTACAAGAGACCCAGTACTTC
NA,TRBD1,TRBV6-1,TRBJ2-7,CASKGTGTYEQYF,TGTGCCAGCAAGGGGACAGGGACCTACGAGCAGTACTTC
once,TRBD1,TRBV19,TRBJ1-5,CASSIGQGLLGNQPQHF,TGTGCCAGTAGTATTGGACAGGGGCTCCTTGGGAATCAGCCCCAGCATTTT
NA,NA,TRBV7-2,TRBJ2-1,CASSLDISYNEQFF,TGTGCCAGCAGCTTAGATATCTCCTACAATGAGCAGTTCTTC
NA,TRBD2,TRBV27,TRBJ2-7,CASSYSGLARYEQYF,TGTGCCAGCAGTTATTCGGGACTAGCGAGGTACGAGCAGTACTTC
NA,TRBD1,TRBV6-1,TRBJ2-1,CASRETTGATTKEQFF,TGTGCCAGCAGAGAAACAACAGGGGCCACTACAAAAGAGCAGTTCTTC
NA,TRBD1,TRBV19,TRBJ1-1,CASSTTGGTEAFF,TGTGCCAGTAGTACGACAGGGGGCACTGAAGCTTTCTTT
NA,NA,TRBV28,TRBJ2-7,CASSQDSYEQYF,TGTGCCAGCAGCCAGGACAGCTACGAGCAGTACTTC
NA,NA,TRBV27,TRBJ2-4,CASSLMGQVGNIQYF,TGTGCCAGCAGTTTAATGGGGCAGGTAGGAAACATTCAGTACTTC
NA,NA,TRBV7-8,TRBJ1-1,CASSPISIRPAENTEAFF,TGTGCCAGCAGCCCGATCAGTATCAGGCCAGCAGAAAACACTGAAGCTTTCTTT
NA,TRBD2,TRBV28,TRBJ2-1,CASTSGISSYNEQFF,TGTGCCAGCACTAGCGGGATTAGCTCCTACAATGAGCAGTTCTTC
NA,NA,TRBV7-6,TRBJ2-7,CASSTNSGAEYEQYF,TGTGCCAGCAGCACCAACTCTGGGGCTGAATACGAGCAGTACTTC
NA,TRBD2,TRBV10-3,TRBJ2-2,CAISLGLAGEFGELFF,TGTGCCATCAGCCTCGGACTAGCGGGAGAGTTCGGGGAGCTGTTTTTT
NA,NA,TRBV19,TRBJ1-3,CASSEGGAGNTIYF,TGTGCCAGTAGTGAGGGGGGGGCTGGAAACACCATATATTTT
NA,NA,TRBV15,TRBJ2-7,CATSARSTQTHPYEQYF,TGTGCCACCAGCGCCCGTTCTACCCAAACCCATCCCTACGAGCAGTACTTC
NA,TRBD2,TRBV4-2,TRBJ2-5,CASSQELAMSSVETQYF,TGTGCCAGCAGCCAAGAACTAGCGATGAGCTCTGTAGAGACCCAGTACTTC
NA,TRBD1,TRBV27,TRBJ2-3,CASSLSWVQGRYTDTQYF,TGTGCCAGCAGTTTATCTTGGGTACAGGGGAGATATACAGATACGCAGTATTTT
NA,TRBD2,TRBV7-3,TRBJ2-1,CASSLAPSGRNNEQFF,TGTGCCAGCAGCTTAGCCCCTAGCGGGAGGAACAATGAGCAGTTCTTC
once,TRBD2,TRBV15,TRBJ2-1,CATSRYGRRASGSMDEQFF,TGTGCCACCAGCAGATATGGCAGAAGGGCTAGCGGGAGTATGGATGAGCAGTTCTTC
NA,NA,TRBV9,TRBJ2-1,CASSTGWTLNEQFF,TGTGCCAGCAGCACAGGGTGGACACTCAATGAGCAGTTCTTC
NA,TRBD2,TRBV5-5,TRBJ2-7,CASSLRLAGNEQYF,TGTGCCAGCAGCTTAAGACTAGCGGGTAACGAGCAGTACTTC
NA,NA,TRBV2,TRBJ1-5,CASSADRSSNQPQHF,TGTGCCAGCAGTGCCGACAGGTCTAGCAATCAGCCCCAGCATTTT
NA,TRBD1,TRBV11-2,TRBJ1-2,CASSVTGGDGYTF,TGTGCCAGCAGCGTAACAGGGGGCGATGGCTACACCTTC
NA,NA,TRBV19,TRBJ1-1,CASSIGQIFLNTEAFF,TGTGCCAGTAGTATTGGACAGATTTTTCTGAACACTGAAGCTTTCTTT
NA,TRBD1,TRBV28,TRBJ2-1,CASSFQDRSYNEQFF,TGTGCCAGCAGTTTCCAGGACAGGAGTTACAATGAGCAGTTCTTC
once,NA,TRBV5-1,TRBJ1-2,CASSPTRVTVNYGYTF,TGCGCCAGCAGCCCGACTCGGGTGACAGTTAACTATGGCTACACCTTC
few,NA,TRBV18,TRBJ2-2,CASSRRGAELFF,TGTGCCAGCTCTCGTCGAGGCGCGGAGCTGTTTTTT
NA,TRBD1,TRBV4-2,TRBJ1-5,CASSQDSVGQDSWSNQPQHF,TGTGCCAGCAGCCAAGATAGCGTGGGACAGGATTCCTGGAGCAATCAGCCCCAGCATTTT
NA,TRBD1,TRBV6-6,TRBJ2-7,CASNDRGWYEQYF,TGTGCCAGCAACGACAGGGGATGGTACGAGCAGTACTTC
NA,NA,TRBV12-5,TRBJ2-2,CASGQILGTNTGELFF,TGTGCTAGTGGCCAGATTCTTGGTACCAATACCGGGGAGCTGTTTTTT
NA,TRBD2,TRBV2,TRBJ2-7,CASSLIGLALDEQYF,TGTGCCAGCAGTTTGATCGGACTAGCACTTGACGAGCAGTACTTC
once,NA,TRBV18,TRBJ1-1,CASSEAGGTEAFF,TGTGCCAGCTCAGAAGCGGGGGGGACTGAAGCTTTCTTT
few,NA,TRBV7-8,TRBJ2-1,CASSSRTTAFNNEQFF,TGTGCCAGCAGCTCGCGGACTACGGCATTTAACAATGAGCAGTTCTTC
NA,TRBD1,TRBV4-1,TRBJ2-7,CASSRSPGQAIGEQYF,TGCGCCAGCAGCCGGTCACCGGGACAGGCCATAGGGGAGCAGTACTTC